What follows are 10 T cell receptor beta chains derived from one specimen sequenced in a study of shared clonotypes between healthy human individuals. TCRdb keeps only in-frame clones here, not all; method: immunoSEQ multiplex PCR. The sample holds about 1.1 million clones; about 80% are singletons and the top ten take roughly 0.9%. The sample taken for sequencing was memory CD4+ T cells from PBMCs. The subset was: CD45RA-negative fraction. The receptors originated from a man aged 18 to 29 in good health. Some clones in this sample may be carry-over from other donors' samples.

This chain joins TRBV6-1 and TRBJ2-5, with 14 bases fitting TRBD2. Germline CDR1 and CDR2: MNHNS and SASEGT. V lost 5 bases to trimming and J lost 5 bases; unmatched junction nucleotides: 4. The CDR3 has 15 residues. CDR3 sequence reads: CASSKGLAGAETQYF. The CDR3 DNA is TGTGCCAGCAGTAAGGGACTAGCGGGAGCCGAGACCCAGTACTTC.

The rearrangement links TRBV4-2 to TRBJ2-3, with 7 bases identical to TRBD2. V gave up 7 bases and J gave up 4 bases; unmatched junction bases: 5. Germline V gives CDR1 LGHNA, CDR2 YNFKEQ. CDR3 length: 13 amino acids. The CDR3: CASNRGRADTQYF. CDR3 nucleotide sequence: TGTGCCAGCAACCGGGGGAGGGCAGATACGCAGTATTTT.

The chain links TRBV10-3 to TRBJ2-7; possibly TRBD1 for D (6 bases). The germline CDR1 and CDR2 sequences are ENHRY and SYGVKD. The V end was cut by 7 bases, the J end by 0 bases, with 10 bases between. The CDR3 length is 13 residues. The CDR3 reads CAITGASSYEQYF. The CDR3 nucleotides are TGTGCCATCACAGGGGCGAGCTCCTACGAGCAGTACTTC.

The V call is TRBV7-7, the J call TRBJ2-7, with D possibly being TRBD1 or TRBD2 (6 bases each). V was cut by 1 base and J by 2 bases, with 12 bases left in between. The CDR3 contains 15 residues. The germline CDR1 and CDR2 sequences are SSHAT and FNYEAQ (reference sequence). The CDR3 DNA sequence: TGTGCCAGCAGCTTAGATCGGGGGCCGGCCTACGAGCAGTACTTC. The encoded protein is CASSLDRGPAYEQYF.

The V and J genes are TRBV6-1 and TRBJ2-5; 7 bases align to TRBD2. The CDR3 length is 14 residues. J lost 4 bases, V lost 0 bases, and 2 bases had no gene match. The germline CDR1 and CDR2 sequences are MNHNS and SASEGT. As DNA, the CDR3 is TGTGCCAGCAGTGAAGCGGGAGGGCCAGAGACCCAGTACTTC. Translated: CASSEAGGPETQYF.

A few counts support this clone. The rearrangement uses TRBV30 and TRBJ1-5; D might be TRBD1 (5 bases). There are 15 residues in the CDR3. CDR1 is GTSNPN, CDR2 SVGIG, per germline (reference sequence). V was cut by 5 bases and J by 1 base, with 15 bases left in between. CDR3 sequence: CAWGNSPGSNQPQHF. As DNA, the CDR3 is TGTGCCTGGGGTAACTCCCCAGGGAGCAATCAGCCCCAGCATTTT.

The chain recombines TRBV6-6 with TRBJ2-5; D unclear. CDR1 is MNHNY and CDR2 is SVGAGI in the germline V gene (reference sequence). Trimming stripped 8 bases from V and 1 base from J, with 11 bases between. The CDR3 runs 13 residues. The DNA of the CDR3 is TGTGCCAGCGCCCGAGATCTCCAAGAGACCCAGTACTTC. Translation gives CASARDLQETQYF.

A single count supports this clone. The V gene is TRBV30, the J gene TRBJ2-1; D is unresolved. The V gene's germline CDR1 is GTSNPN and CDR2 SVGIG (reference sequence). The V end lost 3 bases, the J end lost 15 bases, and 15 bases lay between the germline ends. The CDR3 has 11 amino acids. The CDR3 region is CAWSDNARGFF. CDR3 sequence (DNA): TGTGCCTGGAGCGATAACGCAAGAGGGTTCTTC.

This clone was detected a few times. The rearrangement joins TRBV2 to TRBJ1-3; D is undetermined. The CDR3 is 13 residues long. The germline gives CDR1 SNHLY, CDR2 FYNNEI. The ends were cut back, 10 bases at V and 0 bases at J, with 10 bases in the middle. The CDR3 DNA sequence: TGTGCCACCACAGCCAACTCTGGAAACACCATATATTTT. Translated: CATTANSGNTIYF.

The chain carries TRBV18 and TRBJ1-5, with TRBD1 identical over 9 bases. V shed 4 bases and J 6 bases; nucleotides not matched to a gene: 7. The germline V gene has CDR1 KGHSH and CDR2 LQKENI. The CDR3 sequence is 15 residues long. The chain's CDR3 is CASSQPGTGTQPQHF. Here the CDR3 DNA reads TGTGCCAGCTCACAACCCGGGACAGGGACTCAGCCCCAGCATTTT.